This is a list of T cell receptor beta chains from one sample in a study of T cells in localized non-small cell lung cancer. TCRdb keeps only in-frame clones here, not all; method: immunoSEQ multiplex PCR. The sample lists roughly 4,400 clones, about 32% occurring once. Sequenced here: lung tumor tissue, sampled before any cancer treatment. The source is a male donor at least 60 years old with stage III lung adenocarcinoma. Both conserved end residues are part of each CDR3. The order of the fields is clone size, V gene, J gene, D gene, CDR3 protein, CDR3 DNA. A D gene is named only where the DNA matches it firmly. Size tells how often a clone was seen (once, few, many) or the class of an expanded clone, and some rows leave it out.

>NA|TRBV7-7|TRBJ1-3|NA
CASSQDPGGTGNTIYF
TGTGCCAGCAGCCAAGATCCTGGGGGCACTGGAAACACCATATATTTT
>NA|TRBV30|TRBJ1-3|NA
CAWPIGGVLPRNTIYF
TGTGCCTGGCCCATAGGGGGGGTTCTTCCTAGAAACACCATATATTTT
>medium-sized|TRBV30|TRBJ1-5|NA
CAWSGGKRSNQPQHF
TGTGCCTGGAGTGGGGGGAAGAGAAGCAATCAGCCCCAGCATTTT
>medium-sized|TRBV6-8|TRBJ2-7|TRBD1
CASSYSRTGYEQYF
TGTGCCAGCAGTTACTCCAGGACAGGGTACGAGCAGTACTTC
>few|TRBV28|TRBJ2-6|NA
CASTGGPGANVLTF
TGTGCCAGCACCGGAGGGCCTGGGGCCAACGTCCTGACTTTC
>medium-sized|TRBV9|TRBJ1-1|TRBD1
CASRIQGRDTEAFF
TGTGCCAGCAGGATACAGGGGAGGGACACTGAAGCTTTCTTT
>NA|TRBV19|TRBJ2-7|TRBD2
CASSIGAGSSYEQYF
TGTGCCAGTAGTATAGGAGCGGGGAGCTCCTACGAGCAGTACTTC
>few|TRBV11-3|TRBJ2-1|TRBD2
CASSSRGSGRSYNEQFF
TGTGCCAGCAGCTCCCGGGGGAGCGGGAGATCCTACAATGAGCAGTTCTTC
>NA|TRBV11-3|TRBJ1-2|NA
CASSLEPPSRRGYTF
TGTGCCAGCAGCTTAGAACCCCCGTCCCGACGGGGCTACACCTTC
>NA|TRBV6-8|TRBJ2-7|NA
CASRPVGLNEQYF
TGTGCCAGCAGACCGGTGGGCTTGAACGAGCAGTACTTC
>NA|TRBV11-3|TRBJ2-4|NA
CASKISGALAKNIQYF
TGTGCCAGCAAGATTAGCGGAGCCCTAGCCAAAAACATTCAGTACTTC
>medium-sized|TRBV18|TRBJ1-1|NA
CASSPQRLGIDTEAFF
TGTGCCAGCTCACCACAGAGGTTAGGGATCGATACTGAAGCTTTCTTT
>few|TRBV10-2|TRBJ2-2|TRBD1
CATEDRANTGELFF
TGCGCCACCGAGGACAGGGCGAACACCGGGGAGCTGTTTTTT
>few|TRBV6-8|TRBJ1-5|NA
CASSYSQQPQHF
TGTGCCAGCAGTTACTCCCAGCAGCCCCAGCATTTT
>medium-sized|TRBV11-3|TRBJ2-1|NA
CASSYPGGNNEQFF
TGTGCCAGCAGCTATCCGGGGGGCAACAATGAGCAGTTCTTC
>NA|TRBV11-3|TRBJ1-1|NA
CASSPVVLDITEAFF
TGTGCCAGCAGCCCCGTTGTATTAGACATAACTGAAGCTTTCTTT
>medium-sized|TRBV6-8|TRBJ1-5|NA
CASRAPRGGNQPQHF
TGTGCCAGCAGGGCCCCCAGGGGAGGCAATCAGCCCCAGCATTTT
>NA|TRBV6-8|TRBJ2-1|NA
CASTGNLYNEQFF
TGTGCCAGCACGGGAAACCTCTACAATGAGCAGTTCTTC
>NA|TRBV29-1|TRBJ2-1|NA
CSVVKGPTTGEQFF
TGCAGCGTTGTTAAGGGACCCACTACGGGTGAGCAGTTCTTC
>NA|TRBV10-1|TRBJ2-3|TRBD2
CASSDLTSGSDTDTQYF
TGCGCCAGCAGTGACCTGACTAGCGGGAGCGACACAGATACGCAGTATTTT
>NA|TRBV15|TRBJ2-5|NA
CATSRGDTGETQYF
TGTGCCACCAGCAGAGGGGACACGGGGGAGACCCAGTACTTC
>NA|TRBV19|TRBJ1-5|NA
CASSTEGSKPQHF
TGTGCCAGTAGTACTGAGGGGTCGAAGCCCCAGCATTTT
>few|TRBV11-3|TRBJ2-7|NA
CASSLAPGLYEQYF
TGTGCCAGCAGCTTGGCCCCCGGCCTCTACGAGCAGTACTTC
>few|TRBV2|TRBJ2-5|NA
CASSSRTAKETQYF
TGTGCCAGCAGCTCCCGGACTGCAAAAGAGACCCAGTACTTC
>NA|TRBV11-3|TRBJ2-2|NA
CASSLLQTNTGELFF
TGTGCCAGCAGCTTATTGCAGACGAACACCGGGGAGCTGTTTTTT
>NA|TRBV29-1|TRBJ1-1|NA
CSVEDRGRLGSGFF
TGCAGCGTTGAAGATCGGGGCAGGCTGGGGTCCGGTTTCTTT
>few|TRBV28|TRBJ2-3|NA
CASSNPGTGGDTQYF
TGTGCCAGCAGTAATCCCGGGACTGGGGGAGATACGCAGTATTTT
>few|TRBV19|TRBJ2-1|TRBD2
CATTTTSGNNEQFF
TGTGCCACTACAACGACTAGCGGGAACAATGAGCAGTTCTTC
>few|TRBV6-1|TRBJ1-2|NA
CASSEAQMEGSYGYTF
TGTGCCAGCAGTGAAGCTCAAATGGAGGGGTCTTATGGCTACACCTTC
>few|TRBV11-3|TRBJ1-2|NA
CASSPGGGIRGYTF
TGTGCCAGCAGTCCGGGAGGGGGAATTCGTGGCTACACCTTC
>NA|TRBV19|TRBJ2-1|NA
CASSIAGTYNEQFF
TGTGCCAGTAGTATAGCGGGAACCTACAATGAGCAGTTCTTC
>large|TRBV11-3|TRBJ2-7|TRBD2
CASSSSSSGTNLEQYF
TGTGCCAGCAGCTCGTCCTCTAGCGGGACCAACCTCGAGCAGTACTTC
>few|TRBV10-3|TRBJ2-7|TRBD1
CAISPSRDRESEQYF
TGTGCCATCAGTCCTTCCCGGGACAGGGAAAGCGAGCAGTACTTC
>few|TRBV28|TRBJ1-2|NA
CASSFIGGYYGYTF
TGTGCCAGTAGTTTTATCGGGGGTTACTATGGCTACACCTTC